What follows are 21 T cell receptor beta chains derived from one specimen sequenced in a study of shared clonotypes between healthy human individuals. Profiled with immunoSEQ multiplex PCR; TCRdb holds only in-frame clones, not every one. The sample yields approximately 2.3 million clones, approximately 95% seen once. Sequences were obtained from naive CD4+ T cells from PBMCs. The sample's subset: CD45RA+ positively selected. These receptors were taken from a man aged 18 to 35 in good health. Some clones in this sample may be carry-over from other donors' samples.

The chain has TRBV5-1 and TRBJ2-1; D may be TRBD1 (6 bases). The CDR3 consists of 13 residues. Germline-derived CDR1 and CDR2 are SGHRS and YFSETQ. V lost 4 bases, J lost 5 bases, and 10 bases lay in between. CDR3 protein: CASSIRQDNEQFF. The CDR3 DNA follows: TGCGCCAGCAGCATCCGACAGGACAATGAGCAGTTCTTC.

This sequence joins TRBV7-9 and TRBJ2-7; D is undetermined. Trimming took 4 bases from V and 7 from J, leaving 11 bases between them. This CDR3 has 12 amino acids. Germline CDR1 SEHNR, CDR2 FQNEAQ (reference sequence). The CDR3 coding sequence is TGTGCCAGCAGCTCGGACGCTCCGGAGCAGTACTTC. It translates to CASSSDAPEQYF. Together with reference TRBV7-9 and TRBJ2-7, the CDR3 gives the full variable domain: DTGVSQNPRHKITKRGQNVTFRCDPISEHNRLYWYRQTLGQGPEFLTYFQNEAQLEKSRLLSDRFSAERPKGSFSTLEIQRTEQGDSAMYLCASSSDAPEQYFGPGTRLTVT.

This clone was recorded once. V gene TRBV29-1 combines with J gene TRBJ2-5; 10 bases are a match to TRBD2. Germline CDR1 is SQVTM and CDR2 is ANQGSEA. CDR3 length equals 18 residues. V lost 3 bases to trimming and J lost 3 bases; unmatched junction nucleotides: 16. The CDR3 coding sequence is TGCAGCGTTGATGGGCTAGCGGGAGTGTTTAACCCCAAAGAGACCCAGTACTTC. This codes for CSVDGLAGVFNPKETQYF.

The chain links TRBV18 to TRBJ1-1; D may be TRBD1 (5 bases). The CDR3 contains 13 residues. Trimming removed 4 bases at V and 6 bases at J, with 12 bases between. Germline V gene data show CDR1 as KGHSH and CDR2 as LQKENI. The CDR3 region is CASSQGSVAEAFF. The CDR3 DNA reads TGTGCCAGCTCACAGGGGTCAGTAGCTGAAGCTTTCTTT.

For this clone: Other DNA sequences from this sample encode an identical CDR3 as well. This chain joins TRBV18 and TRBJ2-5, with D possibly being TRBD1 or TRBD2 (5 bases each). The CDR3 spans 13 residues. Trimming removed 4 bases from V and 5 bases from J, with 11 bases in between. CDR1 and CDR2 from the germline V gene are KGHSH and LQKENI. This chain's CDR3 is CASSRDQGETQYF. Here the CDR3 DNA reads TGTGCCAGCTCACGGGACCAAGGGGAGACCCAGTACTTC.

As concerns this clone: The sample has other DNA sequences that encode this CDR3 too. The V call is TRBV5-1, the J call TRBJ2-3; 7 bases align to TRBD1. In germline, CDR1 is SGHRS, CDR2 YFSETQ. This CDR3 spans 14 amino acids. V lost 5 bases to trimming and J lost 3 bases; unmatched junction nucleotides: 6. CDR3 loop: CASRAGTVTDTQYF. The CDR3 DNA reads as TGCGCCAGCAGGGCCGGGACAGTGACAGATACGCAGTATTTT.

The chain uses TRBV30 and TRBJ2-3; TRBD2 matches 10 bases. Per the germline V gene, CDR1 is GTSNPN and CDR2 is SVGIG (reference sequence). Unmatched junction bases numbered 10, after V lost 7 bases and J lost 3 bases. This CDR3 is built from 15 residues. The CDR3 bases are TGTGCCTCGCAACCGGGACTAGCGATTACAGATACGCAGTATTTT. Its translation: CASQPGLAITDTQYF.

This clone has only one observation. The genes are TRBV9 and TRBJ1-3, with 9 nucleotides matching TRBD1. V shed 3 bases and J 4 bases; nucleotides not matched to a gene: 14. This CDR3 comprises 18 residues. Germline-derived CDR1 and CDR2 are SGDLS and YYNGEE. CDR3 DNA: TGTGCCAGCAGCGACCACCCTACAGGGGGCGGATCGGGAAACACCATATATTTT. Encoded protein: CASSDHPTGGGSGNTIYF. The full variable domain, its missing parts supplied by reference TRBV9 and TRBJ1-3, is DSGVTQTPKHLITATGQRVTLRCSPRSGDLSVYWYQQSLDQGLQFLIQYYNGEERAKGNILERFSAQQFPDLHSELNLSSLELGDSALYFCASSDHPTGGGSGNTIYFGEGSWLTVV.

This clone has only one observation. The rearrangement links TRBV6-1 to TRBJ1-1; a possible D gene is TRBD1 (6 bases). The CDR3 runs 13 residues. The V end was cut by 7 bases, the J end by 3 bases, with 12 bases between. Per the germline V gene, CDR1 is MNHNS and CDR2 is SASEGT. CDR3 protein: CASNPDSYTEAFF. The CDR3 DNA follows: TGTGCCAGCAATCCGGACAGCTACACTGAAGCTTTCTTT.

J is TRBJ2-7 and V is TRBV5-1; D possibly matches TRBD1 or TRBD2 (5 bases each). Germline V gives CDR1 SGHRS, CDR2 YFSETQ. Trimming took 4 bases from V and 6 from J, leaving 17 bases between them. The CDR3 length is 14 residues. Written as DNA, the CDR3 is TGCGCCAGCAGCCGCTTGGAGAGGGGTGGCGAGCAGTACTTC. This encodes CASSRLERGGEQYF.

The chain uses TRBV18 and TRBJ2-3; 7 positions agree with TRBD2. Germline V gene data show CDR1 as KGHSH and CDR2 as LQKENI. CDR3 length: 16 residues. Losses at the gene ends were 6 bases for V and 6 bases for J; bases not matched to a gene: 15. CDR3 amino acids: CASSPNLGRAGDTQYF. Written as DNA, the CDR3 is TGTGCCAGCTCCCCCAACCTGGGGAGGGCCGGGGATACGCAGTATTTT.

The chain uses TRBV28 and TRBJ1-5, with D possibly matching TRBD1 (6 bases). This CDR3 region has 16 residues. Germline V gene lookup returns CDR1 MDHEN and CDR2 SYDVKM. V was clipped by 3 bases and J by 2 bases, with 14 bases between them. CDR3 residues: CASSLVRRGRNQPQHF. The CDR3 region has the DNA TGTGCCAGCAGTTTGGTTCGCAGGGGTCGCAATCAGCCCCAGCATTTT.

As concerns this clone: The same CDR3 also results from other DNA sequences found in this sample. This chain joins TRBV11-2 and TRBJ2-2; 11 nucleotides match TRBD2. V was pared by 3 bases and J by 1 base, with 1 base of the junction left unmatched. This CDR3 contains 16 residues. The V gene's germline CDR1 is SGHAT and CDR2 FQNNGV. CDR3 region: CASSFLAGGNTGELFF. The CDR3 bases are TGTGCCAGCAGCTTCCTAGCGGGAGGGAACACCGGGGAGCTGTTTTTT.

On this clone itself: Other nucleotide sequences from this sample produce the same CDR3. The chain combines TRBV2 with TRBJ1-5, with D perhaps TRBD1 (5 bases). This CDR3 is 15 amino acids long. Germline values: CDR1 SNHLY, CDR2 FYNNEI. Trimming pared 0 bases from V and 4 bases from J, leaving 10 bases between. In DNA form, the CDR3 reads TGTGCCAGCAGTGAAGCGAGGGGCTCTAATCAGCCCCAGCATTTT. This sequence encodes CASSEARGSNQPQHF. Variable domain in full (rest from reference TRBV2 and TRBJ1-5): EPEVTQTPSHQVTQMGQEVILRCVPISNHLYFYWYRQILGQKVEFLVSFYNNEISEKSEIFDDQFSVERPDGSNFTLKIRSTKLEDSAMYFCASSEARGSNQPQHFGDGTRLSIL.

The chain employs TRBV5-4 and TRBJ2-1, with D unclear. The CDR3 spans 13 residues. V gave up 9 bases and J gave up 0 bases, with 10 bases separating them. Germline CDR1 is SGHNT and CDR2 is YYREEE (reference sequence). The CDR3 DNA reads as TGTGCCACCCGCCCGAGCTCCTACAATGAGCAGTTCTTC. Its protein is CATRPSSYNEQFF.

Concerning this clone itself: Distinct nucleotide sequences in the sample also encode this CDR3. The chain joins TRBV6-5 to TRBJ1-5; D may be TRBD1 (6 bases). The CDR3 has 15 amino acids. Trimming shortened V by 4 bases and J by 4 bases, and 14 bases separated the two germline ends. Germline V gene sequence: CDR1 MNHEY, CDR2 SVGAGI. The CDR3 sequence: CASSSGGLGNQPQHF. CDR3 in DNA: TGTGCCAGCAGTTCTGGGGGCTTGGGTAATCAGCCCCAGCATTTT.

The V call is TRBV29-1, the J call TRBJ2-5; no reliable D call. V dropped 0 bases and J dropped 5 bases, with 16 bases sitting between them. CDR1 is SQVTM, CDR2 ANQGSEA, per germline. The CDR3 totals 15 residues. The DNA of the CDR3 is TGCAGCGTTGAAGATAGGAAACGGAATAGGGAGACCCAGTACTTC. Translation: CSVEDRKRNRETQYF.

The rearrangement joins TRBV9 to TRBJ1-1; 9 bases map to TRBD1. The CDR3 covers 16 residues. Germline CDR1 SGDLS, CDR2 YYNGEE. J lost 3 bases, V lost 6 bases, and 12 bases had no gene match. For the CDR3, the DNA is TGTGCCAGCACCCGGACAGGGGCGGCTTCGCACACTGAAGCTTTCTTT. This encodes CASTRTGAASHTEAFF.

Of note for this clone: Additional DNA sequences in this sample encode the identical CDR3. The rearrangement uses TRBV28 and TRBJ2-7; D remains ambiguous. Germline CDR1 and CDR2: MDHEN and SYDVKM. The length of the CDR3 is 13 residues. Trimming pared 4 bases from V and 2 bases from J, leaving 9 bases between. The CDR3 loop is CASSSRGPYEQYF. As DNA, the CDR3 is TGTGCCAGCAGTTCCCGAGGACCCTACGAGCAGTACTTC.

The chain is built from TRBV5-5 and TRBJ2-7; D is unclear. Trimming removed 7 bases at V and 3 bases at J, with 5 bases between. CDR3 length equals 10 residues. Germline V gene sequence: CDR1 SGHKS, CDR2 YYEKEE (reference sequence). The CDR3 sequence: CASGNYEQYF. The DNA for the CDR3 is TGTGCCAGCGGAAACTACGAGCAGTACTTC.

The rearrangement links TRBV5-1 to TRBJ2-3, with 14 nucleotides matching TRBD2. CDR3 size: 15 residues. Germline lookup yields CDR1 SGHRS and CDR2 YFSETQ. V shed 6 bases and J 5 bases; nucleotides not matched to a gene: 5. The CDR3 DNA is TGCGCCAGCACCCGACTAGCGGGAGGGGGAGATACGCAGTATTTT. It specifies CASTRLAGGGDTQYF.